This T cell receptor beta chain was recorded in a study of spatial heterogeneity in lung cancer. On the study more broadly: Beta-chain sequences were consistently detected more often than alpha-chain sequences.

This clonotype is medium-sized within its sample. Time point noted: sample taken at primary tumor resection. Unsorted whole RNA samples from tumor, nontumor lung or frozen PBMC were sequenced. Samples came from some 71 TRACERx patients with untreated early-stage lung cancer. V was cut by 3 bases and J by 6 bases, with 20 bases left in between. Germline CDR1 DFQATT, CDR2 SNEGSKA (reference sequence). There are 15 residues in the CDR3. Each molecule of TCR cDNA was tagged with one unique molecular identifier. TCRdb processed the 5' RACE reads anew with MiXCR; each CDR3 protein has one entry. This table has 4,000 to 5,500 distinct CDR3 sequences, around 17% appearing once.

This chain links TRBV20-1 with TRBJ1-2; D perhaps matches TRBD1 (5 bases). Source: normal lung tissue next to the tumor, taken at surgery. The TCR was taken from a male donor with early-stage non-small cell lung cancer. CDR3: CSASGGAGSADGYTF. The CDR3 DNA is TGCAGTGCTAGCGGGGGAGCGGGATCAGCGGATGGCTACACCTTC.